Below are 10 T cell receptor beta chains sequenced from a single sample in a study of T cells in tumors after PD-1 blockade. Here immunoSEQ multiplex PCR was the method, and the copy in TCRdb shows in-frame clones only, minus some. The sample yields almost 35,000 clones, approximately 73% seen once. This specimen was PBMCs, taken after anti-PD-1 treatment. The receptors derive from a human donor with basal cell carcinoma.

The rearrangement links TRBV7-2 to TRBJ2-2; 8 nucleotides line up with TRBD2. There are 16 residues in the CDR3. The ends lost 5 bases at V and 1 base at J; junction bases unmatched: 6. The germline CDR1 and CDR2 sequences are SGHTA and FQGNSA. The CDR3 DNA reads TGTGCCAGCAGCGAGATGGCGGGGGGGAACACCGGGGAGCTGTTTTTT. Translating it yields CASSEMAGGNTGELFF.

The V gene is TRBV12-3 or TRBV12-4, the J gene TRBJ1-1; the D gene is possibly TRBD1 (5 bases). Trimming took 3 bases from V and 2 from J, leaving 7 bases between them. This CDR3 has 13 residues. The CDR3 reads CASSFGGNTEAFF. CDR3 coding DNA: TGTGCCAGCAGTTTCGGGGGAAACACTGAAGCTTTCTTT.

V is TRBV29-1 and J is TRBJ2-3; 8 bases line up with TRBD1. V was pared by 3 bases and J by 4 bases, with 15 bases of the junction left unmatched. From germline, CDR1 is SQVTM and CDR2 ANQGSEA. CDR3 length: 17 residues. The CDR3 nucleotides read TGCAGCGTTGAGGTTATTTATGGGACAGGTCAGGCAGATACGCAGTATTTT. Translated: CSVEVIYGTGQADTQYF.

The rearrangement links TRBV6-2 or TRBV6-3 to TRBJ1-2; 7 nucleotides agree with TRBD1. The CDR3 has 17 amino acids. V shed 4 bases, J shed 4 bases, and the junction held 15 bases outside the gene matches. CDR1 MNHEY and CDR2 SVGEGT come from the germline V gene. This CDR3 is CASSSLRGQLAGYGYTF. The DNA for the CDR3 is TGTGCCAGCAGTTCTCTTCGGGGACAGCTTGCGGGCTATGGCTACACCTTC.

The chain is built from TRBV5-5 and TRBJ2-7; TRBD1 matches 12 bases. V lost 5 bases to trimming and J lost 1 base; unmatched junction nucleotides: 10. Germline V gene lookup returns CDR1 SGHKS and CDR2 YYEKEE (reference sequence). There are 17 residues in the CDR3. CDR3 amino acids: CASRSPMGQGASYEQYF. The DNA of the CDR3 is TGTGCCAGCAGGTCTCCCATGGGACAGGGGGCGTCCTACGAGCAGTACTTC.

The chain joins TRBV20-1 to TRBJ2-3, with 11 nucleotides matching TRBD2. Germline CDR1 is DFQATT and CDR2 is SNEGSKA (reference sequence). Unmatched junction bases numbered 4, after V lost 6 bases and J lost 11 bases. The CDR3 runs to 11 residues. DNA of the CDR3: TGCAGTGCCTCACTAGCGGGGGAGCAGTATTTT. Protein product: CSASLAGEQYF.

J is TRBJ2-1 and V is TRBV9; D gene ambiguous. The CDR3 runs to 16 residues. Germline assignment: CDR1 SGDLS and CDR2 YYNGEE. Deletions cut 2 bases from V and 8 bases from J, with 20 bases between. CDR3 amino acids: CASSVSKSRSGYEQFF. Here the CDR3 DNA reads TGTGCCAGCAGCGTGTCCAAAAGCCGTTCCGGGTATGAGCAGTTCTTC.

This chain uses TRBV15 with TRBJ2-7; D is tentatively TRBD1 or TRBD2 (5 bases each). The germline V and J ends were trimmed by 4 bases and 6 bases, with 16 bases remaining between them. Per germline, CDR1 LNHNV and CDR2 YYDKDF (reference sequence). The CDR3 extends over 14 amino acids. This CDR3 reads CATSTRRDGGEQYF. Written as DNA, the CDR3 is TGTGCCACCAGCACACGGAGAGATGGGGGCGAGCAGTACTTC. Supplemented by reference TRBV15 and TRBJ2-7, the full variable domain reads DAMVIQNPRYQVTQFGKPVTLSCSQTLNHNVMYWYQQKSSQAPKLLFHYYDKDFNNEADTPDNFQSRRPNTSFCFLDIRSPGLGDTAMYLCATSTRRDGGEQYFGPGTRLTVT.

V and J are TRBV6-5 and TRBJ2-7; D is possibly TRBD2 (7 bases). The CDR3 is 15 amino acids. With 6 bases removed from V and 4 bases from J, the gap between germline ends came to 19 bases. Looked up from germline, CDR1 is MNHEY and CDR2 is SVGAGI. The CDR3 is CASSPPRAGAYEQYF. The CDR3 DNA is TGTGCCAGCAGCCCCCCCCGCGCGGGGGCGTACGAGCAGTACTTC.

This chain uses TRBV30 with TRBJ2-3; D is unclear. The CDR3 consists of 11 residues. The V and J ends lost 0 bases and 6 bases respectively, with 4 bases between them. CDR1 is GTSNPN, CDR2 SVGIG, per germline (reference sequence). CDR3 in amino acids: CAWSVHDTQYF. The CDR3 DNA reads TGTGCCTGGAGTGTACACGATACGCAGTATTTT.